This is a list of T cell receptor beta chains from one sample in a study of identical twins. TCRdb fed the 5' RACE reads into MiXCR, producing one record per CDR3 protein. The data contain some 500,000 distinct CDR3 sequences, about 13% of them singletons. The same specimen was also included in a second study, on yellow fever vaccine responses in identical twins.

Sequenced: CD4+ T cells sorted from blood. The receptors here all came from a woman between 18 and 30 years old in good health. Each CDR3 is given with its conserved first and last residue. D genes are given only for firm matches. Some rows mark clone size as missing; the rest say once, few, many or name a class of expanded clone.

v_call: TRBV20-1; cdr3_length: 14; clone_size: NA; d_call: NA; j_call: TRBJ2-7; cdr3_aa: CSARGVAALYEQYF; cdr3_nt: TGCAGTGCTAGGGGAGTTGCAGCCCTCTACGAGCAGTACTTC
v_call: TRBV7-9; cdr3_length: 14; clone_size: few; d_call: NA; j_call: TRBJ2-2; cdr3_aa: CASAGQGVAGELFF; cdr3_nt: TGTGCCAGCGCGGGGCAGGGTGTTGCCGGGGAGCTGTTTTTT
v_call: TRBV2; cdr3_length: 16; clone_size: NA; d_call: NA; j_call: TRBJ2-7; cdr3_aa: CASSEAGSPSSYEQYF; cdr3_nt: TGTGCCAGCAGTGAGGCGGGGTCACCGAGCTCCTACGAGCAGTACTTC
v_call: TRBV29-1; cdr3_length: 14; clone_size: many; d_call: TRBD2; j_call: TRBJ2-2; cdr3_aa: CSVVYGRVTGELFF; cdr3_nt: TGCAGCGTTGTGTACGGGAGGGTCACCGGGGAGCTGTTTTTT
v_call: TRBV19; cdr3_length: 14; clone_size: NA; d_call: NA; j_call: TRBJ2-1; cdr3_aa: CASEHGFSYNEQFF; cdr3_nt: TGTGCCAGTGAACATGGGTTCTCCTACAATGAGCAGTTCTTC
v_call: TRBV3-1; cdr3_length: 16; clone_size: NA; d_call: NA; j_call: TRBJ2-5; cdr3_aa: CASSQAPRGVQETQYF; cdr3_nt: TGTGCCAGCAGCCAAGCGCCAAGAGGGGTCCAAGAGACCCAGTACTTC
v_call: TRBV9; cdr3_length: 13; clone_size: NA; d_call: NA; j_call: TRBJ2-5; cdr3_aa: CASSTRPGQTQYF; cdr3_nt: TGTGCCAGCAGCACCCGGCCAGGGCAGACCCAGTATTTC
v_call: TRBV6-5; cdr3_length: 15; clone_size: few; d_call: NA; j_call: TRBJ2-2; cdr3_aa: CASKLWQGEAGELFF; cdr3_nt: TGTGCCAGCAAGTTGTGGCAGGGAGAGGCCGGGGAGCTGTTTTTT
v_call: TRBV7-2; cdr3_length: 14; clone_size: NA; d_call: NA; j_call: TRBJ1-5; cdr3_aa: CASSPRHLNQPQHF; cdr3_nt: TGTGCCAGCAGCCCAAGACACCTCAATCAGCCCCAGCATTTT
v_call: TRBV6-2/TRBV6-3; cdr3_length: 11; clone_size: NA; d_call: NA; j_call: TRBJ2-7; cdr3_aa: CASRTFYEQYF; cdr3_nt: TGTGCCAGCAGAACCTTTTACGAGCAGTACTTC
v_call: TRBV3-1; cdr3_length: 15; clone_size: few; d_call: TRBD2; j_call: TRBJ2-1; cdr3_aa: CASSPSLAGGRQQFF; cdr3_nt: TGTGCCAGCAGCCCGTCTCTAGCGGGGGGGCGGCAGCAGTTCTTC
v_call: TRBV6-5; cdr3_length: 15; clone_size: few; d_call: NA; j_call: TRBJ2-1; cdr3_aa: CASSRASPSYNEQFF; cdr3_nt: TGTGCCAGCAGTCGTGCAAGCCCGTCCTACAATGAGCAGTTCTTC
v_call: TRBV28; cdr3_length: 13; clone_size: NA; d_call: TRBD1; j_call: TRBJ2-7; cdr3_aa: CASRRTGGDEQYF; cdr3_nt: TGTGCCAGCAGGAGGACAGGGGGCGACGAGCAGTACTTC
v_call: TRBV7-9; cdr3_length: 17; clone_size: NA; d_call: TRBD2; j_call: TRBJ2-1; cdr3_aa: CASSSRPPSGAYNEQFF; cdr3_nt: TGTGCCAGCAGCTCCCGCCCCCCTAGCGGCGCCTACAATGAGCAGTTCTTC
v_call: TRBV29-1; cdr3_length: 12; clone_size: NA; d_call: TRBD2; j_call: TRBJ2-7; cdr3_aa: CSAGPGGGEQYF; cdr3_nt: TGCAGCGCTGGGCCGGGAGGGGGCGAGCAGTACTTC
v_call: TRBV7-2; cdr3_length: 11; clone_size: few; d_call: NA; j_call: TRBJ2-1; cdr3_aa: CASSLLWEQFF; cdr3_nt: TGTGCCAGCAGCTTATTGTGGGAGCAGTTCTTC
v_call: TRBV6-6; cdr3_length: 13; clone_size: NA; d_call: TRBD1; j_call: TRBJ2-5; cdr3_aa: CASKETGAETQYF; cdr3_nt: TGTGCCAGCAAAGAGACAGGGGCAGAGACCCAGTACTTC
v_call: TRBV28; cdr3_length: 12; clone_size: few; d_call: TRBD1; j_call: TRBJ2-7; cdr3_aa: CASKAGQVEQYF; cdr3_nt: TGTGCCAGCAAAGCCGGACAGGTCGAGCAGTACTTC
v_call: TRBV12-3/TRBV12-4; cdr3_length: 15; clone_size: once; d_call: TRBD1; j_call: TRBJ2-1; cdr3_aa: CASSLTGGYNNEQFF; cdr3_nt: TGTGCCAGCAGTTTAACAGGGGGCTATAACAATGAGCAGTTCTTC
v_call: TRBV4-3; cdr3_length: 16; clone_size: few; d_call: NA; j_call: TRBJ2-2; cdr3_aa: CASSQGGHSATGELFF; cdr3_nt: TGCGCCAGCAGCCAAGGGGGACACTCTGCCACCGGGGAGCTGTTTTTT
v_call: TRBV5-1; cdr3_length: 11; clone_size: NA; d_call: NA; j_call: TRBJ1-2; cdr3_aa: CASRLNFDYTF; cdr3_nt: TGCGCCAGCAGGTTGAATTTCGACTACACCTTC
v_call: TRBV6-1; cdr3_length: 15; clone_size: NA; d_call: NA; j_call: TRBJ2-1; cdr3_aa: CASRQGRGSYNEQFF; cdr3_nt: TGTGCCAGCAGGCAAGGACGAGGCTCCTACAATGAGCAGTTCTTC
v_call: TRBV5-1; cdr3_length: 14; clone_size: many; d_call: TRBD1; j_call: TRBJ1-2; cdr3_aa: CASSRGQGDYGYTF; cdr3_nt: TGCGCCAGCAGCCGCGGACAGGGCGACTATGGCTACACCTTC
v_call: TRBV6-1; cdr3_length: 16; clone_size: NA; d_call: TRBD1; j_call: TRBJ2-5; cdr3_aa: CASSEGGTGGKETQYF; cdr3_nt: TGTGCCAGCAGTGAAGGCGGGACAGGGGGGAAAGAGACCCAGTACTTC
v_call: TRBV7-2; cdr3_length: 14; clone_size: NA; d_call: NA; j_call: TRBJ1-1; cdr3_aa: CASSLLMQNTEAFF; cdr3_nt: TGTGCCAGCAGCTTATTAATGCAGAACACTGAAGCTTTCTTT
v_call: TRBV7-9; cdr3_length: 16; clone_size: NA; d_call: TRBD2; j_call: TRBJ2-2; cdr3_aa: CASPVGSGGVLGELFF; cdr3_nt: TGTGCCAGCCCGGTGGGCAGCGGGGGAGTCCTCGGGGAGCTGTTTTTT
v_call: TRBV14; cdr3_length: 15; clone_size: few; d_call: NA; j_call: TRBJ2-7; cdr3_aa: CASSQSSGTKREQYF; cdr3_nt: TGTGCCAGCAGCCAGTCCTCGGGCACAAAAAGGGAGCAGTACTTC
v_call: TRBV12-3/TRBV12-4; cdr3_length: 13; clone_size: NA; d_call: TRBD1; j_call: TRBJ2-5; cdr3_aa: CASTTDRLETQYF; cdr3_nt: TGTGCCAGCACAACGGACAGGTTAGAGACCCAGTACTTC
v_call: TRBV9; cdr3_length: 15; clone_size: many; d_call: NA; j_call: TRBJ1-2; cdr3_aa: CASSVDLPGPYGYTF; cdr3_nt: TGTGCCAGCAGCGTAGATTTGCCGGGCCCCTATGGCTACACCTTC
v_call: TRBV6-4; cdr3_length: 15; clone_size: few; d_call: NA; j_call: TRBJ2-1; cdr3_aa: CASSQQGFGSNEQFF; cdr3_nt: TGTGCCAGCAGCCAACAGGGTTTTGGGTCCAATGAGCAGTTCTTC
v_call: TRBV4-3; cdr3_length: 15; clone_size: NA; d_call: TRBD2; j_call: TRBJ2-2; cdr3_aa: CASSRFTTSSEELFF; cdr3_nt: TGCGCCAGCAGCCGATTCACGACTAGCTCTGAGGAGCTGTTTTTT
v_call: TRBV7-2; cdr3_length: 15; clone_size: NA; d_call: TRBD2; j_call: TRBJ2-5; cdr3_aa: CASSLTRGGRETQYF; cdr3_nt: TGTGCCAGCAGCTTAACGCGCGGGGGGCGAGAGACCCAGTACTTC
v_call: TRBV5-1; cdr3_length: 17; clone_size: once; d_call: TRBD1; j_call: TRBJ2-7; cdr3_aa: CASSPRSGTGGSYEQYF; cdr3_nt: TGCGCCAGCAGCCCGAGGTCCGGGACAGGGGGCTCCTACGAGCAGTACTTC
v_call: TRBV7-2; cdr3_length: 15; clone_size: few; d_call: TRBD2; j_call: TRBJ2-7; cdr3_aa: CASSSRVLAGGEQYF; cdr3_nt: TGTGCCAGCAGCTCCAGGGTTCTAGCGGGAGGCGAGCAGTACTTC
v_call: TRBV6-1; cdr3_length: 15; clone_size: few; d_call: NA; j_call: TRBJ2-2; cdr3_aa: CASSALGARAGELFF; cdr3_nt: TGTGCCAGCAGCGCTCTGGGGGCGCGGGCCGGGGAGCTGTTTTTT
v_call: TRBV12-3/TRBV12-4; cdr3_length: 14; clone_size: NA; d_call: NA; j_call: TRBJ1-3; cdr3_aa: CASSFRDIGNTIYF; cdr3_nt: TGTGCCAGCAGTTTTCGGGACATCGGAAACACCATATATTTT
v_call: TRBV6-2/TRBV6-3; cdr3_length: 13; clone_size: NA; d_call: NA; j_call: TRBJ2-2; cdr3_aa: CASSNPVPGELFF; cdr3_nt: TGTGCCAGCAGCAATCCGGTTCCCGGGGAGCTGTTTTTT
v_call: TRBV27; cdr3_length: 15; clone_size: few; d_call: NA; j_call: TRBJ1-2; cdr3_aa: CASSSRGLRGDGYTF; cdr3_nt: TGTGCCAGCAGTTCTCGTGGGTTGAGGGGCGATGGCTACACCTTC
v_call: TRBV28; cdr3_length: 15; clone_size: few; d_call: TRBD1; j_call: TRBJ1-5; cdr3_aa: CASSHLDRADQPQHF; cdr3_nt: TGTGCCAGCAGCCACCTGGACAGGGCCGATCAGCCCCAGCATTTT
v_call: TRBV7-2; cdr3_length: 15; clone_size: many; d_call: TRBD2; j_call: TRBJ2-2; cdr3_aa: CASRIAGANTGELFF; cdr3_nt: TGTGCCAGCAGAATAGCGGGGGCGAACACCGGGGAGCTGTTTTTT
v_call: TRBV11-2; cdr3_length: 15; clone_size: few; d_call: NA; j_call: TRBJ2-7; cdr3_aa: CASSLAWGPSYEQYF; cdr3_nt: TGTGCCAGCAGCTTAGCATGGGGGCCCTCCTACGAGCAGTACTTC
v_call: TRBV27; cdr3_length: 14; clone_size: NA; d_call: TRBD1; j_call: TRBJ2-7; cdr3_aa: CASSFRTGLNEQYF; cdr3_nt: TGTGCCAGCAGTTTCCGGACAGGTTTAAACGAGCAGTACTTC
v_call: TRBV29-1; cdr3_length: 13; clone_size: many; d_call: NA; j_call: TRBJ1-4; cdr3_aa: CSIRGGTNEKLFF; cdr3_nt: TGCAGCATCCGAGGAGGGACTAATGAAAAACTGTTTTTT
v_call: TRBV9; cdr3_length: 14; clone_size: NA; d_call: NA; j_call: TRBJ1-3; cdr3_aa: CASTVTDSGNTIYF; cdr3_nt: TGTGCCAGCACCGTGACAGACTCTGGAAACACCATATATTTT
v_call: TRBV29-1; cdr3_length: 11; clone_size: NA; d_call: NA; j_call: TRBJ2-1; cdr3_aa: CSVDSPTEQFF; cdr3_nt: TGCAGCGTTGATAGTCCCACTGAGCAGTTCTTC
v_call: TRBV6-1; cdr3_length: 16; clone_size: few; d_call: TRBD1; j_call: TRBJ2-7; cdr3_aa: CASRQRVPGQTYEQYF; cdr3_nt: TGTGCCAGCAGACAAAGGGTCCCGGGACAGACCTACGAGCAGTACTTC
v_call: TRBV25-1; cdr3_length: 14; clone_size: NA; d_call: NA; j_call: TRBJ1-1; cdr3_aa: CASSEYPANTEAFF; cdr3_nt: TGTGCCAGCAGTGAATATCCCGCGAACACTGAAGCTTTCTTT
v_call: TRBV5-1; cdr3_length: 14; clone_size: NA; d_call: TRBD1; j_call: TRBJ1-1; cdr3_aa: CASSFDRAGTEAFF; cdr3_nt: TGCGCCAGCAGCTTCGACAGGGCGGGCACTGAAGCTTTCTTT